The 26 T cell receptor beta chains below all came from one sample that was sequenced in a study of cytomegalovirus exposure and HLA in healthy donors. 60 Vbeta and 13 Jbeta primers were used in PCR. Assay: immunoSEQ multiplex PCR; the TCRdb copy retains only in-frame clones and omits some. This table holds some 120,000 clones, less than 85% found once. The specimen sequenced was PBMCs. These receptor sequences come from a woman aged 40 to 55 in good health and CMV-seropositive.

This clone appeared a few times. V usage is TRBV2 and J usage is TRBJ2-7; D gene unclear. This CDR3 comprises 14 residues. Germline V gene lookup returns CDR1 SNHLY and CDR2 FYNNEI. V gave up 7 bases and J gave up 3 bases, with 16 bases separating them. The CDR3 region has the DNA TGTGCCAGCACCATGACTGATTTAAACTACGAGCAGTACTTC. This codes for CASTMTDLNYEQYF. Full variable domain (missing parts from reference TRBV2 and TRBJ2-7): EPEVTQTPSHQVTQMGQEVILRCVPISNHLYFYWYRQILGQKVEFLVSFYNNEISEKSEIFDDQFSVERPDGSNFTLKIRSTKLEDSAMYFCASTMTDLNYEQYFGPGTRLTVT.

CDR3 in DNA: TGTGCCTGGAGTCCAGGGGCTAACTATGGCTACACCTTC. As protein: CAWSPGANYGYTF. The chain combines TRBV30 with TRBJ1-2, with D tentatively TRBD1 (6 bases). The CDR3 totals 13 residues. V was shortened by 2 bases and J by 0 bases, with 7 bases between the two germline ends. CDR1 and CDR2 from the germline V gene are GTSNPN and SVGIG (reference sequence).

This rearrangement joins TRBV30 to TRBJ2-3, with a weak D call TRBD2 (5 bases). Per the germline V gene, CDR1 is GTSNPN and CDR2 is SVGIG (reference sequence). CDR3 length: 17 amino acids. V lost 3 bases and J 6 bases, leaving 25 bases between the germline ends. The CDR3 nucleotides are TGTGCCTGGAGGCTAAGCGGATATGAGCTCTTGAAGGATACGCAGTATTTT. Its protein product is CAWRLSGYELLKDTQYF.

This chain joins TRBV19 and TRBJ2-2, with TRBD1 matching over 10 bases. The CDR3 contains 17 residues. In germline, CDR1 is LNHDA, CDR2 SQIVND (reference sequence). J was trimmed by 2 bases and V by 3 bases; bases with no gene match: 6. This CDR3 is CASSIYRTGGNTGELFF. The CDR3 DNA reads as TGTGCCAGTAGTATCTACAGGACAGGGGGTAACACCGGGGAGCTGTTTTTT.

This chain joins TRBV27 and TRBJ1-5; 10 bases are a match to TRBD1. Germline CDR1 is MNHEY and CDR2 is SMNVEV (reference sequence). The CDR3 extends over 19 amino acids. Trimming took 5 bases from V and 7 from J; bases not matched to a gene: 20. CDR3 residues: CASSPLETGGGSKRQPQHF. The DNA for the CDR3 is TGTGCCAGCAGTCCGCTCGAGACAGGGGGCGGGTCTAAGCGCCAGCCCCAGCATTTT.

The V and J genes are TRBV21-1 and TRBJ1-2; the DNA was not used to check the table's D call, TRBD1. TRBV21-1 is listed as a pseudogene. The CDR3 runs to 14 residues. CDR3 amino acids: CASRTQGPLSGYTF. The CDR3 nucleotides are TGTGCCAGCAGGACGCAGGGTCCCCTTAGTGGCTACACCTTC.

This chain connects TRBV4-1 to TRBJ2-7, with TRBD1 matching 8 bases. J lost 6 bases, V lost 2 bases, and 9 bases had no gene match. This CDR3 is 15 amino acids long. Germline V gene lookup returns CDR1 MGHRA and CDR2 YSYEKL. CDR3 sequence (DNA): TGCGCCAGCAGCCAACTCACTCAGGGGGCAGCCGAGCAGTACTTC. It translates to CASSQLTQGAAEQYF.

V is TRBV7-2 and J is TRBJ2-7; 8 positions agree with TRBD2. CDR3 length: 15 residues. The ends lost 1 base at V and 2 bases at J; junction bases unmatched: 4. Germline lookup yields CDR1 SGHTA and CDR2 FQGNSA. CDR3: CASSLEVLAAYEQYF. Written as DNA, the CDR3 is TGTGCCAGCAGCTTAGAGGTACTAGCGGCCTACGAGCAGTACTTC.

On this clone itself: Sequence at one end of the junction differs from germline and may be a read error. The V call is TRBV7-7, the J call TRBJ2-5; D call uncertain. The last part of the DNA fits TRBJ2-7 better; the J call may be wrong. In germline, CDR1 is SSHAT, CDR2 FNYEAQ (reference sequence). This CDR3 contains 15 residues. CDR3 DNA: TGTGCTAGCAGCTTTGGTCCATCCTCCGACTACGAGCAGTACTTC. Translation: CASSFGPSSDYEQYF.

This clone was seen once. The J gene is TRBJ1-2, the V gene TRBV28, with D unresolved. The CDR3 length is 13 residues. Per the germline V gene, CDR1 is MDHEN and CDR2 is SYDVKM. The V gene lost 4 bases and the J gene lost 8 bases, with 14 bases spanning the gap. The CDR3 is CASSSTRVKGYTF. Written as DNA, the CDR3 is TGTGCCAGCAGTTCCACGAGAGTGAAGGGCTACACCTTC.

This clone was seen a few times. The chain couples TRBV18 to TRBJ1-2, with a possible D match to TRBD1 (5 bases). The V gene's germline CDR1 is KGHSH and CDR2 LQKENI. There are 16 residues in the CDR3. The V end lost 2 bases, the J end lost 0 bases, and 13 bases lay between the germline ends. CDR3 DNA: TGTGCCAGCTCACCAGGAAGGGGCCAGCCTAACTATGGCTACACCTTC. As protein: CASSPGRGQPNYGYTF.

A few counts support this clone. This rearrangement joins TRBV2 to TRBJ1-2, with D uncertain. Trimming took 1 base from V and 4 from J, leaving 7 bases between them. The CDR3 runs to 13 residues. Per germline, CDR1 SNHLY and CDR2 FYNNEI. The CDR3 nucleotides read TGTGCCAGCAGTGAAGAGTCAGTCTATGGCTACACCTTC. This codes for CASSEESVYGYTF.

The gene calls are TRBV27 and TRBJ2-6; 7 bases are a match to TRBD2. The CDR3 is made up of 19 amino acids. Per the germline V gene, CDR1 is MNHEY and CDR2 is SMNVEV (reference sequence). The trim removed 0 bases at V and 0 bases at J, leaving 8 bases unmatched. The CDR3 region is CASSLSGGGTVSGANVLTF. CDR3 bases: TGTGCCAGCAGTTTATCGGGGGGGGGAACAGTCTCTGGGGCCAACGTCCTGACTTTC.

The CDR3 spells CASSYSRATEGNTIYF. CDR3 in DNA: TGTGCCAGCAGTTACTCGAGAGCAACAGAAGGAAACACCATATATTTT. The chain carries TRBV6-5 and TRBJ1-3; D not resolved. The CDR3 covers 16 residues. V dropped 0 bases and J dropped 4 bases, with 13 bases sitting between them. Germline V CDR1 and CDR2: MNHEY, SVGAGI.

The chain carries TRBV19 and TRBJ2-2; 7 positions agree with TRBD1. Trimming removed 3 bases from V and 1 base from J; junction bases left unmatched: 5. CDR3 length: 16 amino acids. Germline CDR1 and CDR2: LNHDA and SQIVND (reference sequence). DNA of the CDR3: TGTGCCAGTAGTATTGGGTGGACAGGGAACACCGGGGAGCTGTTTTTT. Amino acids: CASSIGWTGNTGELFF.

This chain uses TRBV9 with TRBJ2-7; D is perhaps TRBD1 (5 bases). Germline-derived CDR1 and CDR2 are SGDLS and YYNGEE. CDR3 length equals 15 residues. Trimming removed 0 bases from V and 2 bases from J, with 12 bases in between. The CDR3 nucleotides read TGTGCCAGCAGCGTAGAGGCAGGGCCAACCTACGAGCAGTACTTC. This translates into CASSVEAGPTYEQYF.

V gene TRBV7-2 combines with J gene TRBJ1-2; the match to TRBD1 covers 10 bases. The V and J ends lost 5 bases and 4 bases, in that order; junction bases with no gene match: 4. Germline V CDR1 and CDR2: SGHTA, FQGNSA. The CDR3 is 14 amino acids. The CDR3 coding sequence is TGTGCCAGCAGCAGGGACAGGGGTCCCTATGGCTACACCTTC. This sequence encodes CASSRDRGPYGYTF.

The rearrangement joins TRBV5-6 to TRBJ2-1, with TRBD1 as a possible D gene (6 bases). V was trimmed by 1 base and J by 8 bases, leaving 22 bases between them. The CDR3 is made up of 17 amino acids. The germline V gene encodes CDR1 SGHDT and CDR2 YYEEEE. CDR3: CASSLFGGGRGSHEQFF. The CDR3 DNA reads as TGTGCCAGCAGCTTGTTCGGCGGCGGAAGGGGGTCTCATGAGCAGTTCTTC.

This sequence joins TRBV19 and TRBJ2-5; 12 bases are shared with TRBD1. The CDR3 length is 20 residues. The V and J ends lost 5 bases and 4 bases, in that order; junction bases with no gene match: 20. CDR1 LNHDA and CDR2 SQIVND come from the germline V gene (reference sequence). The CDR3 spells CASSENRDRGPGRLGETQYF. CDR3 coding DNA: TGTGCCAGTAGTGAAAACCGGGACAGGGGGCCCGGGCGGCTCGGAGAGACCCAGTACTTC.

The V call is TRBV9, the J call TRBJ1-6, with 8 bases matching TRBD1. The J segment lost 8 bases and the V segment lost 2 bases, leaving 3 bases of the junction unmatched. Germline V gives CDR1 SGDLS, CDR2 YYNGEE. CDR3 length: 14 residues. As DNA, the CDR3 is TGTGCCAGCAGCGTCACAGGGGGGGATTCACCCCTCCACTTT. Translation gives CASSVTGGDSPLHF.

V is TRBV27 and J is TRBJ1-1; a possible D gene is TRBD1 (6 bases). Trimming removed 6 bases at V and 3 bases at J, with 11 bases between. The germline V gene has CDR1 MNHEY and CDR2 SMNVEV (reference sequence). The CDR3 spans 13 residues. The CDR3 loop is CASRRGGDTEAFF. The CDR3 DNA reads TGTGCCAGCAGGCGGGGGGGCGACACTGAAGCTTTCTTT.

The CDR3 is CASSPIAGGYEQYF. Written as DNA, the CDR3 is TGTGCCAGCAGCCCTATAGCAGGGGGCTACGAGCAGTACTTC. The chain recombines TRBV7-2 with TRBJ2-7, with 7 bases lining up with TRBD1. This CDR3 has 14 residues. The germline V gene has CDR1 SGHTA and CDR2 FQGNSA. V shed 5 bases, J shed 3 bases, and the junction held 7 bases outside the gene matches.

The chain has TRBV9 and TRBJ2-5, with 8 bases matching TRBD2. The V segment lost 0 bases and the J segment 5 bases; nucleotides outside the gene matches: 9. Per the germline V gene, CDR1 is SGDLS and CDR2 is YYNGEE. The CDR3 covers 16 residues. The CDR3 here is CASSVEGGRTGETQYF. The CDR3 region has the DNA TGTGCCAGCAGCGTAGAAGGCGGGAGGACCGGGGAGACCCAGTACTTC. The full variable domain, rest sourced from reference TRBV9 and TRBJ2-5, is DSGVTQTPKHLITATGQRVTLRCSPRSGDLSVYWYQQSLDQGLQFLIQYYNGEERAKGNILERFSAQQFPDLHSELNLSSLELGDSALYFCASSVEGGRTGETQYFGPGTRLLVL.

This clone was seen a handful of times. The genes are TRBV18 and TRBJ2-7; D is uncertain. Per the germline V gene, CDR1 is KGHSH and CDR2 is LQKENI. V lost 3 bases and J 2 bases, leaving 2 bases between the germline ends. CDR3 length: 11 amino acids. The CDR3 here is CASSPAYEQYF. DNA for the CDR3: TGTGCCAGCTCACCCGCCTACGAGCAGTACTTC.

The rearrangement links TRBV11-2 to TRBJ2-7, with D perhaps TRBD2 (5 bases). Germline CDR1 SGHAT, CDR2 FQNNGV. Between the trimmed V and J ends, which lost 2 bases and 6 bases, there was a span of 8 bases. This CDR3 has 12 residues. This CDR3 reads CASSLRSGEQYF. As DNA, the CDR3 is TGTGCCAGCAGCTTAAGGAGCGGCGAGCAGTACTTC.

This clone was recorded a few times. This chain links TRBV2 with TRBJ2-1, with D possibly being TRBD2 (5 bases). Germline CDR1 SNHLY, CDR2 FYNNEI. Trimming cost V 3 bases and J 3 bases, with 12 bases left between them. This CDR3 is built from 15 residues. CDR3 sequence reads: CASSELLVNYNEQFF. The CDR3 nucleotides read TGTGCCAGCAGTGAGTTACTAGTTAACTACAATGAGCAGTTCTTC.